The rows below give T cell receptor beta chains drawn from one sample of a study of blood T cell repertoires in COVID-19. The table came from immunoSEQ multiplex PCR; TCRdb's copy has only in-frame clones and leaves some out. The sample lists around 620,000 clones; 85% to 90% were seen once. What was sequenced was peripheral blood. These TCRs come from a woman under 30 with acute or convalescent COVID-19. Both conserved end residues are part of each CDR3. The D gene is left open where the match is weak. The size of a clone is reported for some rows only, either as once, few or many, or as a class for expanded clones.

V: TRBV24-1
D: TRBD1
size: -
J: TRBJ1-4
DNA: TGTGCCACCCAAGACAGGGTTAATGAAAAACTGTTTTTT
CDR3: CATQDRVNEKLFF

V: TRBV5-1
D: TRBD1
size: few
J: TRBJ1-1
DNA: TGCGCCAGCAGCTTGAGGGGGCTATTAACTGAAGCTTTCTTT
CDR3: CASSLRGLLTEAFF

V: TRBV25-1
D: TRBD1
size: -
J: TRBJ1-6
DNA: TGTGCCAGCAGTGAATATTTCCGACAGGGGGCCCACGGGTCACCCCTCCACTTT
CDR3: CASSEYFRQGAHGSPLHF

V: TRBV30
D: TRBD1
size: -
J: TRBJ1-2
DNA: TGTGCCTGGAGTGTCCCTTCTCTCTGGACAGGGAATCCCTATGGCTACACCTTC
CDR3: CAWSVPSLWTGNPYGYTF

V: TRBV24-1
D: TRBD1
size: -
J: TRBJ2-3
DNA: TGTGCCACCAGTGATTTTGGGCCGGGACAGGACAGACGAAATCTAGGTACGCAGTATTTT
CDR3: CATSDFGPGQDRRNLGTQYF

V: TRBV19
D: -
size: -
J: TRBJ2-3
DNA: TGTGCCAGTAGTATAACGGTATTAAGCACAGATACGCAGTATTTT
CDR3: CASSITVLSTDTQYF

V: TRBV28
D: TRBD1
size: -
J: TRBJ2-7
DNA: TGTGCCAGCAGTTTATTCCGCCCCGGGACAGTAGTAACCTACGAGCAGTACTTC
CDR3: CASSLFRPGTVVTYEQYF

V: TRBV5-4
D: -
size: -
J: TRBJ1-3
DNA: TGTGCCAGCAGCTTGGACTCTCTCTCTGGAAACACCATATATTTT
CDR3: CASSLDSLSGNTIYF

V: TRBV4-3
D: -
size: -
J: TRBJ2-7
DNA: TGCGCCAGCAGCCAAGTACCAGGAGGGCCCCGCTACGAGCAGTACTTC
CDR3: CASSQVPGGPRYEQYF

V: TRBV20-1
D: -
size: -
J: TRBJ2-7
DNA: TGCAGTGTCCCTTGGCTGTACGAGCAGTACTTC
CDR3: CSVPWLYEQYF

V: TRBV7-9
D: -
size: -
J: TRBJ1-2
DNA: TGTGCCAGCAGCTCGGGGGGCCGAAGCTATGGCTACACCTTC
CDR3: CASSSGGRSYGYTF

V: TRBV7-2
D: -
size: -
J: TRBJ2-5
DNA: TGTGCCAGCAGCTTAGCGCAGGGTCTACAAGAGACCCAGTACTTC
CDR3: CASSLAQGLQETQYF

V: TRBV24-1
D: -
size: -
J: TRBJ1-3
DNA: TGTGCCACCAGTGATTCGCGAGGGAGAAACACCATATATTTT
CDR3: CATSDSRGRNTIYF

V: TRBV3-1/TRBV3-2
D: TRBD1
size: -
J: TRBJ1-3
DNA: TGTGCCAGCAGCCTCACGGGACAGGGGGCAGGAAACACCATATATTTT
CDR3: CASSLTGQGAGNTIYF

V: TRBV15
D: -
size: -
J: TRBJ1-1
DNA: TGTGCCACCAGCAGAGATCGGGGGGGCGTGGGGACTGAAGCTTTCTTT
CDR3: CATSRDRGGVGTEAFF

V: TRBV12-3/TRBV12-4
D: -
size: few
J: TRBJ1-1
DNA: TGTGCCAGCAGTTTACGAGGAGGAGCTTTCTTT
CDR3: CASSLRGGAFF

V: TRBV6-5
D: -
size: few
J: TRBJ1-5
DNA: TGTGCCAGCAGCGAGGCCCCGGAAGGGGGTCAGCCCCAGCATTTT
CDR3: CASSEAPEGGQPQHF

V: TRBV11-3
D: -
size: once
J: TRBJ2-1
DNA: TGTGCCAGCAGCTTAGGCGGGGGCGTGCCCTACAATGAGCAGTTCTTC
CDR3: CASSLGGGVPYNEQFF

V: TRBV5-4
D: TRBD1
size: -
J: TRBJ1-3
DNA: TGTGCCAGCAGTGGGACAGGGGCAGGTGGAAACACCATATATTTT
CDR3: CASSGTGAGGNTIYF

V: TRBV19
D: TRBD1
size: -
J: TRBJ1-2
DNA: TGTGCCAGTAGTATCCTGGACAGGGTACCTGGCTACACCTTC
CDR3: CASSILDRVPGYTF

V: TRBV10-3
D: -
size: -
J: TRBJ1-5
DNA: TGTGCCATCAGTGAGTCGCTGGATGACCAGGGCAATCAGCCCCAGCATTTT
CDR3: CAISESLDDQGNQPQHF

V: TRBV6-4
D: TRBD2
size: -
J: TRBJ2-7
DNA: TGTGCCAGCAGCGGGGGGGGCCCCCGGAACTCCTACGAGCAGTACTTC
CDR3: CASSGGGPRNSYEQYF

V: TRBV11-2
D: TRBD1
size: -
J: TRBJ1-2
DNA: TGTGCCAGCAGCCCTCAGACAGGGGGGGGGTATGGCTACACCTTC
CDR3: CASSPQTGGGYGYTF

V: TRBV3-1/TRBV3-2
D: TRBD2
size: -
J: TRBJ2-7
DNA: TGTGCCAGCAGCCCCTTCTCCCCTAGCGGGGATTACGAGCAGTACTTC
CDR3: CASSPFSPSGDYEQYF

V: TRBV10-2
D: -
size: -
J: TRBJ1-4
DNA: TGCGCCAGCAGTGCTGGAGCAGAACCTAATGAAAAACTGTTTTTT
CDR3: CASSAGAEPNEKLFF

V: TRBV4-1
D: TRBD1
size: -
J: TRBJ1-1
DNA: TGCGCCAGCAGCCAAGACACCGGGACAGGGCGATTAGGAGCTTTCTTT
CDR3: CASSQDTGTGRLGAFF

V: TRBV6-1
D: -
size: -
J: TRBJ1-6
DNA: TGTGCCAGCAGTGAACAGGCTAATTCACCCCTCCACTTT
CDR3: CASSEQANSPLHF

V: TRBV29-1
D: -
size: -
J: TRBJ1-2
DNA: TGCAGCGTAGCCGGGACACCCGCGAGCTACACCTTC
CDR3: CSVAGTPASYTF

V: TRBV9
D: TRBD2
size: -
J: TRBJ2-1
DNA: TGTGCCAGCAGTCTAGCGGGGGGGAATGAGCAGTTCTTC
CDR3: CASSLAGGNEQFF

V: TRBV19
D: -
size: -
J: TRBJ1-5
DNA: TGTGCCAGTAGTATCGGACTACAAAAACGGAGCAATCAGCCCCAGCATTTT
CDR3: CASSIGLQKRSNQPQHF

V: TRBV7-2
D: TRBD2
size: -
J: TRBJ2-6
DNA: TGTGCCAGCAGCACCGGACTAGCGGGGTCCTCTGGGGCCAACGTCCTGACTTTC
CDR3: CASSTGLAGSSGANVLTF

V: TRBV10-3
D: -
size: -
J: TRBJ2-6
DNA: TGTGCCATCAGTGAAGGGGTCAACGTCCTGACTTTC
CDR3: CAISEGVNVLTF

V: TRBV10-2
D: TRBD1
size: -
J: TRBJ2-1
DNA: TGCGCCAGCACCCTACAGGGGGATGAGCAGTTCTTC
CDR3: CASTLQGDEQFF

V: TRBV5-6
D: TRBD1
size: -
J: TRBJ1-6
DNA: TGTGCCAGCAGCTTCAGGGGGTTTGATTCACCCCTCCACTTT
CDR3: CASSFRGFDSPLHF

V: TRBV9
D: TRBD1
size: -
J: TRBJ2-1
DNA: TGTGCCAGCAGCGCAAAAACCCGGGGGACAGGGGGCTCCTACAATGAGCAGTTCTTC
CDR3: CASSAKTRGTGGSYNEQFF